This is a list of T cell receptor beta chains from one sample in a study of early T cells in non-severe SARS-CoV-2 infection. In TCRdb, the 5' RACE reads were re-called with MiXCR into one record per CDR3 protein. The sample carries tens of thousands of distinct CDR3 sequences, 14% recorded once. The material sequenced was whole blood. The receptor set was obtained from an adult who was a healthcare worker with PCR-confirmed SARS-CoV-2 infection or an uninfected control (not recorded which). Each CDR3 is given with its conserved first and last residue.

TRBJ2-3 | 12 | TRBV29-1 | CSAKDGMDTQYF
TRBJ1-1 | 16 | TRBV23-1 | CASSPNLDRGKTEAFF
TRBJ1-3 | 16 | TRBV7-2 | CASSYDSSKSGNTIYF
TRBJ2-7 | 14 | TRBV5-5 | CASSLGTGRYEQYF
TRBJ2-3 | 16 | TRBV27 | CASSSRLAVTGDTQYF
TRBJ2-7 | 15 | TRBV9 | CASSEIAAGASEQYF
TRBJ2-5 | 11 | TRBV27 | CASSFLETQYF
TRBJ1-1 | 15 | TRBV20-1 | CSARDQGGMNTEAFF
TRBJ1-1 | 16 | TRBV27 | CASSFAAQTGGTEAFF
TRBJ1-2 | 13 | TRBV12-3/TRBV12-4 | CASSLPNWNGYTF
TRBJ2-3 | 16 | TRBV12-3/TRBV12-4 | CASSPGLAGRTDTQYF
TRBJ2-7 | 12 | TRBV29-1 | CSVEVPGNEQYF
TRBJ1-1 | 12 | TRBV7-9 | CASSDMNTEAFF
TRBJ1-2 | 12 | TRBV29-1 | CSVESSDYGYTF
TRBJ2-2 | 16 | TRBV2 | CASSAVAGSGTGELFF
TRBJ2-1 | 14 | TRBV6-1 | CASRSSGGYNEQFF
TRBJ2-5 | 12 | TRBV6-5 | CATSGQQETQYF
TRBJ2-6 | 16 | TRBV11-2 | CASSKQGAAGANVLTF
TRBJ2-1 | 14 | TRBV20-1 | CSARDLAGRGVQFF
TRBJ1-5 | 14 | TRBV11-2 | CASSPDSRNPPQHF
TRBJ2-1 | 15 | TRBV6-5 | CASSDRSGVVNEQFF
TRBJ2-7 | 15 | TRBV27 | CASSLISTGEYEQYF
TRBJ2-1 | 14 | TRBV5-1 | CASSLSRVEDEQFF
TRBJ1-2 | 13 | TRBV20-1 | CSASRGTAHGYTF
TRBJ2-7 | 14 | TRBV12-3/TRBV12-4 | CASSFGLGGYEQYF
TRBJ1-2 | 13 | TRBV18 | CASSSGRENGYTF
TRBJ1-2 | 14 | TRBV28 | CASRIQGSGYGYTF
TRBJ2-3 | 17 | TRBV10-2 | CASHISPGQGPPDTQYF
TRBJ2-4 | 15 | TRBV28 | CASSHPLALKNIQYF
TRBJ1-3 | 14 | TRBV12-3/TRBV12-4 | CASSTRSSGNTIYF
TRBJ2-3 | 15 | TRBV12-3/TRBV12-4 | CASSLRRTNTDTQYF
TRBJ2-3 | 16 | TRBV7-8 | CASSLGSPGSTDTQYF
TRBJ1-1 | 11 | TRBV12-3/TRBV12-4 | CASELNTEAFF
TRBJ1-2 | 15 | TRBV28 | CASSFHGQGTGGYTF
TRBJ2-7 | 13 | TRBV5-1 | CASSLILVSEQYF
TRBJ1-1 | 14 | TRBV29-1 | CSVSFAGINTEAFF
TRBJ2-5 | 15 | TRBV20-1 | CSARRSTGRWETQYF
TRBJ1-5 | 15 | TRBV19 | CASSMATGINQPQHF
TRBJ1-1 | 14 | TRBV18 | CASKPGTDNTEAFF
TRBJ2-7 | 13 | TRBV6-1 | CASKNRRSYEQYF
TRBJ1-5 | 14 | TRBV4-2 | CASSQGEAGQPQHF
TRBJ2-1 | 15 | TRBV20-1 | CSARTGTSYYAEQFF
TRBJ2-7 | 12 | TRBV3-1 | CASSQDPGLQYF
TRBJ1-4 | 15 | TRBV6-6 | CASRGFTATNEKLFF
TRBJ2-1 | 11 | TRBV6-2/TRBV6-3 | CASKRVNEQFF
TRBJ1-2 | 12 | TRBV9 | CASSVVGYGYTF
TRBJ1-1 | 14 | TRBV12-3/TRBV12-4 | CASSLSASNTEAFF
TRBJ1-2 | 15 | TRBV4-3 | CASSPGQGQGYGYTF
TRBJ2-7 | 13 | TRBV6-5 | CASSYRTSYEQYF
TRBJ1-2 | 13 | TRBV20-1 | CSAIEGRSYGYTF
TRBJ1-4 | 13 | TRBV6-5 | CASRRSTNEKLFF
TRBJ1-6 | 15 | TRBV7-2 | CASSPRDNNNSPLHF
TRBJ1-1 | 15 | TRBV7-9 | CASSFGGEGNTEAFF
TRBJ2-7 | 15 | TRBV7-8 | CASSLEAAGGYEQYF
TRBJ2-1 | 14 | TRBV29-1 | CSVLGRLAGNEQFF